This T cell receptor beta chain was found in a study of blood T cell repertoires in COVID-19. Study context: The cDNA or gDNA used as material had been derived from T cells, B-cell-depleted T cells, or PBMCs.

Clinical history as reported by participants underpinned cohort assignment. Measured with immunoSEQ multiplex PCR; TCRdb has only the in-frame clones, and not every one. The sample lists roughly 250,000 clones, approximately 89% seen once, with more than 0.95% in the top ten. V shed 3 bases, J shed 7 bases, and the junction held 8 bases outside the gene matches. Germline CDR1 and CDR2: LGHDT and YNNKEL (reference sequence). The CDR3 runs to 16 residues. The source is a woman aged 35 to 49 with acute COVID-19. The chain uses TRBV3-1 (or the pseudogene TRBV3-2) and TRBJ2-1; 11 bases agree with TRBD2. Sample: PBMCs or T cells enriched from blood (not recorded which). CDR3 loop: CASSQARTSGQNEQFF. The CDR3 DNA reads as TGTGCCAGCAGCCAGGCACGGACTAGCGGGCAAAATGAGCAGTTCTTC.